A single sample gave rise to the 29 T cell receptor beta chains below, sequenced in a study of blood T cell repertoires in COVID-19. Produced via immunoSEQ multiplex PCR; TCRdb's table is partial and in-frame only. The profile shows some 180,000 clones, 84% of them singletons. Sequenced sample: PBMCs or T cells enriched from blood (not recorded which). These TCRs come from a woman between 25 and 40 years old who had been exposed to COVID-19.

This chain links TRBV2 with TRBJ1-2; 9 nucleotides agree with TRBD1. The CDR3 extends over 15 amino acids. Trimming at V came to 6 bases and at J to 4 bases, leaving 9 bases not matched to a gene. Germline V gene lookup returns CDR1 SNHLY and CDR2 FYNNEI. The CDR3 loop is CASRAGTGMTYGYTF. CDR3 nucleotide sequence: TGTGCCAGCAGAGCCGGGACAGGGATGACCTATGGCTACACCTTC.

CDR3 sequence: CASSLDTGGYEQYF. The DNA for the CDR3 is TGTGCCAGCAGCTTAGATACGGGGGGCTACGAGCAGTACTTC. The rearrangement links TRBV7-2 to TRBJ2-7; 7 bases align to TRBD2. Germline V CDR1 and CDR2: SGHTA, FQGNSA. The J segment lost 3 bases and the V segment lost 1 base, leaving 3 bases of the junction unmatched. The CDR3 contains 14 residues.

The chain's CDR3 is CASIPGQGRYEQYF. CDR3 in DNA: TGTGCCAGCATACCGGGACAGGGGCGCTACGAGCAGTACTTC. The chain couples TRBV2 to TRBJ2-7, with TRBD1 identical over 10 bases. V was pared by 7 bases and J by 3 bases, with 6 bases of the junction left unmatched. The germline V gene has CDR1 SNHLY and CDR2 FYNNEI. The CDR3 runs 14 residues.

The V gene is TRBV6-5, the J gene TRBJ2-2; TRBD1 matches 7 bases. Germline lookup yields CDR1 MNHEY and CDR2 SVGAGI. There are 15 residues in the CDR3. The V and J ends lost 8 bases and 0 bases, in that order; junction bases with no gene match: 6. The CDR3 DNA reads as TGTGCCAGCCGTCCGGGACAGACGAACACCGGGGAGCTGTTTTTT. Translating it yields CASRPGQTNTGELFF.

The V and J genes are TRBV7-9 and TRBJ2-1, with 9 bases that match TRBD2. Germline V gives CDR1 SEHNR, CDR2 FQNEAQ (reference sequence). V dropped 5 bases and J dropped 2; count of bases not matched to a gene: 7. The CDR3 runs 16 residues. CDR3 DNA: TGTGCCAGCAGCCGCCCGGGACTAGCAGCCTACAATGAGCAGTTCTTC. Translating gives CASSRPGLAAYNEQFF.

This clone was seen only a few times. The chain has TRBV5-1 and TRBJ2-7, with TRBD1 as a possible D gene (6 bases). The germline V and J ends were trimmed by 0 bases and 2 bases, with 9 bases remaining between them. Germline V CDR1 and CDR2: SGHRS, YFSETQ. The CDR3 sequence is 14 residues long. The DNA of the CDR3 is TGCGCCAGCAGCTTGGGACAGGAGACCTACGAGCAGTACTTC. Translating gives CASSLGQETYEQYF.

J is TRBJ2-7 and V is TRBV10-2; 8 bases are a match to TRBD1. The J segment lost 12 bases and the V segment lost 2 bases, leaving 6 bases of the junction unmatched. Germline V CDR1 and CDR2: WSHSY, SAAADI. The CDR3 runs to 12 residues. This CDR3 is CASSEGQGGPYF. Here the CDR3 DNA reads TGCGCCAGCAGTGAGGGACAGGGCGGTCCGTACTTC.

The rearrangement joins TRBV29-1 to TRBJ2-3, with D uncertain. Trimming removed 4 bases at V and 0 bases at J, with 14 bases between. CDR1 and CDR2 from the germline V gene are SQVTM and ANQGSEA. The CDR3 length is 15 residues. The CDR3 sequence: CSVVGTPTSTDTQYF. CDR3 nucleotide sequence: TGCAGCGTTGTCGGTACGCCGACTAGCACAGATACGCAGTATTTT.

The V gene is TRBV29-1, the J gene TRBJ2-5, with TRBD2 as a possible D gene (6 bases). Trimming shortened V by 1 base and J by 5 bases, and 11 bases separated the two germline ends. The CDR3 has 13 residues. From germline, CDR1 is SQVTM and CDR2 ANQGSEA. The CDR3, as DNA: TGCAGCGTTGAAGGGCCCGCGGGGGAGACCCAGTACTTC. Amino acids: CSVEGPAGETQYF.

The gene calls are TRBV7-6 and TRBJ1-4, with D maybe TRBD1 (5 bases). Trimming removed 4 bases from V and 6 bases from J, with 18 bases in between. There are 16 residues in the CDR3. Germline values: CDR1 SGHVS, CDR2 FNYEAQ. CDR3 loop: CASSWGWGLPDEKLFF. CDR3 bases: TGTGCCAGCAGCTGGGGTTGGGGACTACCGGATGAAAAACTGTTTTTT.

The chain joins TRBV11-2 to TRBJ2-2; D not resolved. Germline V gives CDR1 SGHAT, CDR2 FQNNGV. The CDR3 covers 15 residues. Trimming took off 2 bases at V and 4 bases at J, with 11 bases between the two ends. CDR3 nucleotide sequence: TGTGCCAGCAGCTTAATCTTCACCGGCACCGGGGAGCTGTTTTTT. This sequence encodes CASSLIFTGTGELFF.

This clone was found once. The CDR3 coding sequence is TGTGCCTGGAGTGCTGGACACCCCTCTGGAAACACCATATATTTT. Its protein product is CAWSAGHPSGNTIYF. The chain couples TRBV30 to TRBJ1-3, with D perhaps TRBD1 (5 bases). CDR3 size: 15 residues. Trimming pared 1 base from V and 0 bases from J, leaving 10 bases between. Germline loops: CDR1 GTSNPN, CDR2 SVGIG (reference sequence).

This clone was recorded a few times. The chain links TRBV30 to TRBJ1-4, with TRBD1 matching 12 bases. The CDR3 totals 16 residues. V lost 6 bases to trimming and J lost 3 bases; unmatched junction nucleotides: 8. Germline CDR1 GTSNPN, CDR2 SVGIG (reference sequence). CDR3 region: CACLRDRGLANEKLFF. As DNA, the CDR3 is TGTGCCTGTCTCCGGGACAGGGGGCTGGCTAATGAAAAACTGTTTTTT.

This rearrangement joins TRBV7-2 to TRBJ1-2, with 9 bases that match TRBD1. V lost 5 bases to trimming and J lost 2 bases; unmatched junction nucleotides: 12. Per germline, CDR1 SGHTA and CDR2 FQGNSA. The CDR3 sequence is 17 residues long. Here the CDR3 DNA reads TGTGCCAGCAGCCAGACAGGGGGGGACACAAGAAACTATGGCTACACCTTC. It codes for CASSQTGGDTRNYGYTF. The whole variable domain, filled in from reference TRBV7-2 and TRBJ1-2, reads GAGVSQSPSNKVTEKGKDVELRCDPISGHTALYWYRQSLGQGLEFLIYFQGNSAPDKSGLPSDRFSAERTGGSVSTLTIQRTQQEDSAVYLCASSQTGGDTRNYGYTFGSGTRLTVV.

The chain is built from TRBV7-9 and TRBJ2-3, with D hard to call. Trimming shortened V by 3 bases and J by 0 bases, and 4 bases separated the two germline ends. The CDR3 runs to 13 residues. Germline values: CDR1 SEHNR, CDR2 FQNEAQ (reference sequence). This chain's CDR3 is CASSFPSTDTQYF. The DNA of the CDR3 is TGTGCCAGCAGCTTTCCTAGCACAGATACGCAGTATTTT.

The chain uses TRBV27 and TRBJ1-5, with TRBD1 as a possible D gene (5 bases). CDR3 length: 14 residues. Germline V gene lookup returns CDR1 MNHEY and CDR2 SMNVEV (reference sequence). Trimming took off 3 bases at V and 7 bases at J, with 13 bases between the two ends. CDR3 in amino acids: CASSFAGIEQPQHF. CDR3 bases: TGTGCCAGCAGTTTTGCAGGGATCGAGCAGCCCCAGCATTTT.

The rearrangement joins TRBV7-9 to TRBJ1-1, with D possibly TRBD1 on 5 matching bases. The CDR3 is made up of 14 amino acids. CDR1 is SEHNR, CDR2 FQNEAQ, per germline (reference sequence). V was shortened by 1 base and J by 0 bases, with 6 bases between the two germline ends. This CDR3 is CASSLEGLNTEAFF. CDR3 DNA: TGTGCCAGCAGCTTAGAGGGGTTGAACACTGAAGCTTTCTTT.

J is TRBJ1-2 and V is TRBV19; the D gene is possibly TRBD1 (6 bases). The ends were cut back, 2 bases at V and 8 bases at J, with 12 bases in the middle. CDR3 size: 13 residues. CDR1 LNHDA and CDR2 SQIVND come from the germline V gene (reference sequence). CDR3 sequence: CASSISTGQGYTF. The CDR3 nucleotides are TGTGCCAGTAGTATATCCACAGGGCAGGGCTACACCTTC.

This chain joins TRBV10-1 and TRBJ1-2; no clear D gene. Trimming pared 0 bases from V and 3 bases from J, leaving 8 bases between. The CDR3 loop spans 14 amino acids. Per the germline V gene, CDR1 is WNHNN and CDR2 is SYGVQD (reference sequence). The CDR3 region is CASSESSIDYGYTF. The CDR3 bases are TGCGCCAGCAGTGAGTCGTCAATAGACTATGGCTACACCTTC.

V and J are TRBV19 and TRBJ1-6; 9 nucleotides match TRBD1. This CDR3 spans 15 amino acids. Trimming removed 6 bases from V and 5 bases from J; junction bases left unmatched: 5. Looked up from germline, CDR1 is LNHDA and CDR2 is SQIVND (reference sequence). CDR3 coding DNA: TGTGCCAGTAGCATCGACAGGGGGAATAATTCACCCCTCCACTTT. Translation: CASSIDRGNNSPLHF. Supplemented by reference TRBV19 and TRBJ1-6, the full variable domain reads DGGITQSPKYLFRKEGQNVTLSCEQNLNHDAMYWYRQDPGQGLRLIYYSQIVNDFQKGDIAEGYSVSREKKESFPLTVTSAQKNPTAFYLCASSIDRGNNSPLHFGNGTRLTVT.

The chain couples TRBV9 to TRBJ2-7; a weak D match, TRBD2 (6 bases). The germline V gene encodes CDR1 SGDLS and CDR2 YYNGEE. The V and J ends lost 4 bases and 2 bases respectively, with 13 bases between them. This CDR3 is built from 14 residues. This CDR3 is CASSPGDGPYEQYF. DNA for the CDR3: TGTGCCAGCAGCCCGGGGGACGGTCCCTACGAGCAGTACTTC.

The sample holds one count of this clone. The chain couples TRBV7-9 to TRBJ2-7; 10 bases fit TRBD1. Germline assignment: CDR1 SEHNR and CDR2 FQNEAQ (reference sequence). V dropped 1 base and J dropped 5; count of bases not matched to a gene: 2. The CDR3 contains 14 residues. CDR3 sequence reads: CASSLGTGGHEQYF. In DNA form, the CDR3 reads TGTGCCAGCAGCTTAGGGACAGGGGGACACGAGCAGTACTTC.

The J gene is TRBJ1-2, the V gene TRBV2, with D unclear. Germline V CDR1 and CDR2: SNHLY, FYNNEI. The V end lost 0 bases, the J end lost 5 bases, and 13 bases lay between the germline ends. The CDR3 runs to 15 residues. DNA of the CDR3: TGTGCCAGCAGTGAAGCCCCCGGGAACCAGTATGGCTACACCTTC. It is translated as CASSEAPGNQYGYTF.

The CDR3 protein is CASSPTPGGGATGELFF. CDR3 coding DNA: TGTGCCAGCAGCCCTACCCCAGGCGGGGGAGCCACCGGGGAGCTGTTTTTT. The chain joins TRBV7-2 to TRBJ2-2; the match to TRBD2 covers 7 bases. Germline CDR1 reads SGHTA; CDR2 reads FQGNSA. CDR3 length: 17 amino acids. J lost 4 bases, V lost 5 bases, and 13 bases had no gene match.

The chain carries TRBV9 and TRBJ2-1; TRBD2 matches at 10 bases. Germline loops: CDR1 SGDLS, CDR2 YYNGEE. V was pared by 0 bases and J by 8 bases, with 5 bases of the junction left unmatched. The CDR3 contains 15 residues. In DNA form, the CDR3 reads TGTGCCAGCAGCGTAGAACCTAGCGGGGGCGATGAGCAGTTCTTC. Translation gives CASSVEPSGGDEQFF.

The chain carries TRBV5-1 and TRBJ1-1; D uncertain. V lost 4 bases and J lost 3, with 13 bases in between. The germline V gene has CDR1 SGHRS and CDR2 YFSETQ. CDR3 length: 14 residues. The CDR3 region is CASSREAGDTEAFF. CDR3 nucleotide sequence: TGCGCCAGCAGCCGGGAGGCGGGCGACACTGAAGCTTTCTTT.

The gene calls are TRBV29-1 and TRBJ1-2; the D gene is possibly TRBD1 (6 bases). The V end was cut by 3 bases, the J end by 1 base, with 12 bases between. Germline V gene sequence: CDR1 SQVTM, CDR2 ANQGSEA. The CDR3 totals 14 residues. The CDR3 DNA follows: TGCAGCGTTGAGTCGCAGGGGCTTAACTATGGCTACACCTTC. This translates into CSVESQGLNYGYTF.

J is TRBJ2-7 and V is TRBV19; 11 positions match TRBD1. V gave up 2 bases and J gave up 7 bases; unmatched junction bases: 7. Germline V gene lookup returns CDR1 LNHDA and CDR2 SQIVND (reference sequence). The length of the CDR3 is 15 residues. As DNA, the CDR3 is TGTGCCAGTAGTATATCCGGGACAGGGGGACTTGAGCAGTACTTC. Encoded protein: CASSISGTGGLEQYF.

The rearrangement links TRBV3-1 (or the pseudogene TRBV3-2) to TRBJ1-1; perhaps TRBD1 as D (6 bases). Germline CDR1 and CDR2: LGHDT and YNNKEL (reference sequence). The CDR3 runs 15 residues. V dropped 7 bases and J dropped 7 bases, with 22 bases sitting between them. Written as DNA, the CDR3 is TGTGCCAGCAACGAACTAGGTCTAGGGGGAAGTGAAGCTTTCTTT. As protein: CASNELGLGGSEAFF.